The clone carrying this T cell receptor (beta chain) came up once. Its antigen is not identified. This sample is drawn from a study of cytomegalovirus exposure and HLA in healthy donors. The donors gave bone marrow, and they were healthy. Study results and caveats: Relative to equally common others, HLA-associated TCR beta chains showed greater clonal expansion in a later analysis.

Primers: 60 Vbeta forward and 13 Jbeta reverse. Data came from immunoSEQ multiplex PCR; TCRdb stores just in-frame clones and leaves some out. The sample contains roughly 190,000 clones, more than 60% of which appear only once. The V gene's germline CDR1 is SGDLS and CDR2 YYNGEE. CDR3 length: 17 residues. The V segment lost 2 bases and the J segment 8 bases; nucleotides outside the gene matches: 11. The genes are TRBV9 and TRBJ2-1; TRBD1 matches 12 bases. Sequencing was done on a sample of PBMCs. This clonotype was sampled from a female donor in good health and CMV-seronegative. This chain's CDR3 is CASSVRYGTGGFHEQFF. CDR3 coding DNA: TGTGCCAGCAGCGTGAGATACGGGACAGGGGGCTTCCATGAGCAGTTCTTC. Full variable domain (remainder filled in from reference TRBV9 and TRBJ2-1): DSGVTQTPKHLITATGQRVTLRCSPRSGDLSVYWYQQSLDQGLQFLIQYYNGEERAKGNILERFSAQQFPDLHSELNLSSLELGDSALYFCASSVRYGTGGFHEQFFGPGTRLTVL.